This TCR beta chain was recorded in a study of cytomegalovirus exposure and HLA in healthy donors. Study-wide findings and caveats: Roughly uniform sequencing depth across donors was assumed, possibly incorrectly. With DRB1 most and HLA-C fewest, TCR association rates differed between HLA loci in a later analysis. One later analysis reportedly identified an Asian-associated ancestry cluster that showed fewer N-insertions than the approximately 700-donor mean.

With regard to this clone: Antigen specificity is unknown.

The PCR was carried out with 60 Vbeta primers and 13 Jbeta primers. This table comes from immunoSEQ multiplex PCR, and its TCRdb copy is limited to in-frame clones, with some not included. The sample has 120,000 to 150,000 clones; approximately 78% are singletons. Trimming left V 5 bases short and J 8 bases short, with 12 bases between. This CDR3 region has 13 residues. Looked up from germline, CDR1 is KGHSH and CDR2 is LQKENI. The sequence derives from a man aged 18 to 35 in good health and CMV-seropositive. Material for sequencing was PBMCs. The chain couples TRBV18 to TRBJ1-4; the D is unclear. The DNA for the CDR3 is TGTGCCAGCTCAGGCAGGCCGGCCGAAAAACTGTTTTTT. Translating it yields CASSGRPAEKLFF. The full variable domain, in which reference TRBV18 and TRBJ1-4 provide the parts outside the CDR3, is NAGVMQNPRHLVRRRGQEARLRCSPMKGHSHVYWYRQLPEEGLKFMVYLQKENIIDESGMPKERFSAEFPKEGPSILRIQQVVRGDSAAYFCASSGRPAEKLFFGSGTQLSVL.